This TCR beta chain was recorded in a study of siplizumab effects on memory and regulatory T cells. The V end was cut by 4 bases, the J end by 3 bases, with 9 bases between. The CDR3 runs 13 residues. Per the germline V gene, CDR1 is MNHEY and CDR2 is SMNVEV (reference sequence). The table came from immunoSEQ multiplex PCR; TCRdb's copy has only in-frame clones and leaves some out. Among some 100,000 clones listed, roughly 96% were seen once. V gene TRBV27 combines with J gene TRBJ1-2; the D gene is possibly TRBD1 (6 bases). The sequence was collected from a human donor in good health. The sample was naive CD4+ T cells sorted from blood. The chain's CDR3 is CASSYGGDYGYTF. The CDR3 nucleotides are TGTGCCAGCAGTTACGGGGGCGACTATGGCTACACCTTC.